These T cell receptor beta chains were read from a single sample in a study of T-cell memory formation after mild COVID-19. TCRdb used MiXCR to reprocess the 5' RACE reads, holding one entry per CDR3 protein. The sample has 210,000 or so distinct CDR3 sequences; around 25% are singletons. Specimen: PBMCs or a T cell subset sorted from them (not recorded which). Source of these receptors: an adult woman who had mild COVID-19 (a few samples of this study predate the infection). Cell type and time point are not known. The CDR3 runs from the conserved cysteine through the conserved F or W. The D gene is left open where the match is weak. The size of a clone is reported for some rows only, either as once, few or many, or as a class for expanded clones.

TRBJ1-1	TRBV10-3	.	.	TGTGCCATCAGTGAGTCAGCCGCTAGCCACGAAGCTTTCTTT	CAISESAASHEAFF
TRBJ1-2	TRBV20-1	.	few	TGCAGTGCTAACCAGGGGACTAACTATGGCTACACCTTC	CSANQGTNYGYTF
TRBJ2-1	TRBV2	.	.	TGTGCCAGCTTGTTTTTGTCCAATGAGCAGTTCTTC	CASLFLSNEQFF
TRBJ2-3	TRBV7-6	TRBD2	few	TGTGCCAGCAGCTCCGATAGCGGGAGATTCCAAAAGACAGATACGCAGTATTTT	CASSSDSGRFQKTDTQYF
TRBJ2-2	TRBV19	.	.	TGTGCCAGTAGTGTGAGCCCCAGTACGAACACCGGGGAGCTGTTTTTT	CASSVSPSTNTGELFF
TRBJ2-1	TRBV7-2	.	many	TGTGCCAGCAGCGCTCAAGGCGGGCTAGCGTACAATGAGCAGTTCTTC	CASSAQGGLAYNEQFF
TRBJ2-1	TRBV5-1	.	.	TGCGCCAGCAGCTTGGACCGGGGGGCCCTCGGTGAGCAGTTCTTC	CASSLDRGALGEQFF
TRBJ2-4	TRBV5-4	TRBD1	.	TGTGCCAGCAGAGCGGACAGGGGAGGGGTTCAGTACTTC	CASRADRGGVQYF
TRBJ2-5	TRBV4-1	TRBD2	.	TGCGCCAGCAGCCAAGATTTGAGGGGACTAGCGGGGGGCCGGGAGACCCAGTACTTC	CASSQDLRGLAGGRETQYF
TRBJ2-5	TRBV7-9	TRBD1	few	TGTGCCAGCAGCTTAAGTCCGTACGGACAGGGGGAGACCCAGTACTTC	CASSLSPYGQGETQYF
TRBJ2-2	TRBV9	.	.	TGTGCCAGCAGCGTAGTCGGGAACACCGGGGAGCTGTTTTTT	CASSVVGNTGELFF
TRBJ2-1	TRBV15	TRBD2	few	TGTGCCACCAGCAGAGATGGGCTAGCGGGGAAGCAGTTCTTC	CATSRDGLAGKQFF
TRBJ2-5	TRBV5-1	.	few	TGCGCCAGCGGCATAGCGGAAGAGACCCAGTACTTC	CASGIAEETQYF
TRBJ2-3	TRBV7-8	.	.	TGTGCCAGCAGCCGGCCACTAGCAATCGGGAGTAGCACAGATACGCAGTATTTT	CASSRPLAIGSSTDTQYF
TRBJ2-1	TRBV6-5	.	few	TGTGCCAGCAGAAACAACAATGAGCAGTTCTTC	CASRNNNEQFF
TRBJ1-2	TRBV29-1	.	.	TGCAGCGTCGTAGGACCGACCTATGGCTACACCTTC	CSVVGPTYGYTF
TRBJ2-1	TRBV5-1	.	many	TGCGCCAGCAGCCGTGGGGAATCCCTTGGGAATGAGCAGTTCTTC	CASSRGESLGNEQFF
TRBJ1-2	TRBV29-1	.	once	TGCAGCGTTGACGGTACTATTGGCTACACCTTC	CSVDGTIGYTF
TRBJ2-5	TRBV29-1	.	.	TGCAGCTCCGGGGACGCGGAGACCCAGTACTTC	CSSGDAETQYF
TRBJ2-1	TRBV7-8	.	few	TGTGCCAGCAGCTTATATGGGGCCGGGGGTGAGCAGTTCTTC	CASSLYGAGGEQFF
TRBJ2-5	TRBV7-2	.	.	TGTGCCAGCAGCTTAGGACTAACCCCAAGGGGGGAGACCCAGTACTTC	CASSLGLTPRGETQYF
TRBJ2-3	TRBV27	.	few	TGTGCCAGCAGCCGGGAAGCCGGGGGCACAGATACGCAGTATTTT	CASSREAGGTDTQYF
TRBJ2-1	TRBV5-1	.	many	TGCGCCAGCAGCTTGGCCCCAGGGAGCTCCTACAATGAGCAGTTCTTC	CASSLAPGSSYNEQFF
TRBJ2-7	TRBV6-6	TRBD2	few	TGTGCCAGCCGGGCTAGCGGGAGGGCCGGCGAGCAGTACTTC	CASRASGRAGEQYF
TRBJ2-1	TRBV5-4	.	.	TGTGCCAGCAGCTTGGCCGGCAGGGGTGAGCAGTTCTTC	CASSLAGRGEQFF
TRBJ2-3	TRBV7-6	.	.	TGTGCCAGCAGCCTTGGACCTTTAGCCACAGATACGCAGTATTTT	CASSLGPLATDTQYF
TRBJ2-3	TRBV7-2	.	few	TGTGCCAGCAGCCCCCGATTACCCATCGTACCAACAGATACGCAGTATTTT	CASSPRLPIVPTDTQYF
TRBJ2-1	TRBV5-1	TRBD1	.	TGCGCCAGCAGCTTGAGAGGTACAGGGGGCTACAATGAGCAGTTCTTC	CASSLRGTGGYNEQFF
TRBJ2-3	TRBV11-2	TRBD1	.	TGTGCCAGCAGCTTTCAGGGGGCGCATACCACAGATACGCAGTATTTT	CASSFQGAHTTDTQYF
TRBJ2-7	TRBV7-2	TRBD2	.	TGTGCCAGCAGACTTAGCGGGGTATACGAGCAGTACTTC	CASRLSGVYEQYF
TRBJ2-2	TRBV9	TRBD2	.	TGTGCCAGCAGCGTAGACGATGGGACTAGGTCCACCGGGGAGCTGTTTTTT	CASSVDDGTRSTGELFF
TRBJ2-1	TRBV11-2	.	few	TGTGCCAGCAGCTTGGGGCGGGTGGACTACAATGAGCAGTTCTTC	CASSLGRVDYNEQFF
TRBJ2-2	TRBV5-1	.	.	TGCGCCAGCAGCTTTGCCTCGGGCGGGGAGCTGTTTTTT	CASSFASGGELFF
TRBJ2-1	TRBV6-6	.	few	TGTGCCAGCAGCCAACAAGGACTGATCCTCAATGAGCAGTTCTTC	CASSQQGLILNEQFF
TRBJ1-5	TRBV20-1	TRBD1	.	TGCAGTGCTACTGGGACAGCGGATCAGCACCAGCATTTT	CSATGTADQHQHF